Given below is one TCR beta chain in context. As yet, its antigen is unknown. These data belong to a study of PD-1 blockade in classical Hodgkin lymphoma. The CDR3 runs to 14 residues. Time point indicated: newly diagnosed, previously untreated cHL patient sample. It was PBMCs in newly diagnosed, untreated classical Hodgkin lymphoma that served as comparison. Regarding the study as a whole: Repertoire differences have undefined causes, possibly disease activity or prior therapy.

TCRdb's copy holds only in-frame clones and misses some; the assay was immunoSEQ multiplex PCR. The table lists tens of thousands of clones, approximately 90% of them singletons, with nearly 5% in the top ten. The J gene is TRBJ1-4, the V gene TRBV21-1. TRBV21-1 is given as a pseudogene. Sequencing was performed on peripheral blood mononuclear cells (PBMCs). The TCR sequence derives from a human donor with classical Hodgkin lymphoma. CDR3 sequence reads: CASSNRTFNEKLFF. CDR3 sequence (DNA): TGTGCCAGCAGCAATCGGACCTTTAATGAAAAACTGTTTTTT.